The next 8 T cell receptor beta chains were all read from a single sample in a study of technical replicates of blood from a few donors. The protocol was immunoSEQ multiplex PCR, while the TCRdb copy is restricted to in-frame clones and leaves out a portion. The sample includes under 85,000 clones, 95% to 98% of them seen just once. The sequenced material came from T cells isolated from PBMCs. These TCRs come from a human donor in good health.

This clone showed up just once. The rearrangement uses TRBV7-6 and TRBJ2-3; 7 positions match TRBD2. After removal of 4 bases from V and 0 bases from J, the junction contained 10 bases not matched to a gene. Germline lookup yields CDR1 SGHVS and CDR2 FNYEAQ. The CDR3 has 17 residues. The DNA of the CDR3 is TGTGCCAGCAGCTCGAACCCTAGCGGAGCGAGCACAGATACGCAGTATTTT. Translating gives CASSSNPSGASTDTQYF.

With respect to this clone: One end of the junction is discordant with germline, which a read error may explain. The chain joins TRBV20-1 to TRBJ1-2; 7 bases are a match to TRBD1. This CDR3 contains 10 residues. Germline CDR1 and CDR2: DFQATT and SNEGSKA (reference sequence). The CDR3 region has the DNA TGTGGCACAGGGGACTATGGCTACACCTTC. Residues: CGTGDYGYTF.

J is TRBJ2-5 and V is TRBV28, with D unclear. The CDR3 spans 14 residues. Germline-derived CDR1 and CDR2 are MDHEN and SYDVKM. With 3 bases removed from V and 2 bases from J, the gap between germline ends came to 10 bases. CDR3 loop: CASSFGGSQETQYF. In DNA, the CDR3 is TGTGCCAGCAGTTTCGGCGGATCACAAGAGACCCAGTACTTC.

The chain has TRBV28 and TRBJ1-5, with 8 positions matching TRBD1. J lost 4 bases, V lost 3 bases, and 5 bases had no gene match. This CDR3 region has 15 residues. Germline assignment: CDR1 MDHEN and CDR2 SYDVKM. CDR3 sequence (DNA): TGTGCCAGCAGTTTTCAGGGGGCAGGGAATCAGCCCCAGCATTTT. Amino acid sequence: CASSFQGAGNQPQHF.

The V call is TRBV19, the J call TRBJ2-7; TRBD1 matches 7 bases. V shed 6 bases and J 5 bases; nucleotides not matched to a gene: 10. The CDR3 contains 14 residues. Germline CDR1 reads LNHDA; CDR2 reads SQIVND (reference sequence). In DNA form, the CDR3 reads TGTGCCAGTAGCTTCGGACAGGCATCTGACGAGCAGTACTTC. Encoded protein: CASSFGQASDEQYF. The whole variable domain, filled in from reference TRBV19 and TRBJ2-7, reads DGGITQSPKYLFRKEGQNVTLSCEQNLNHDAMYWYRQDPGQGLRLIYYSQIVNDFQKGDIAEGYSVSREKKESFPLTVTSAQKNPTAFYLCASSFGQASDEQYFGPGTRLTVT.

V and J are TRBV19 and TRBJ1-1; a weak D match, TRBD1 (5 bases). CDR3 length: 13 amino acids. V dropped 6 bases and J dropped 1 base, with 9 bases sitting between them. The germline V gene encodes CDR1 LNHDA and CDR2 SQIVND (reference sequence). The CDR3 coding sequence is TGTGCCAGTAGCCATACAGGGAACACTGAAGCTTTCTTT. This gives the protein CASSHTGNTEAFF.

The rearrangement uses TRBV19 and TRBJ2-7; 8 nucleotides line up with TRBD2. Germline CDR1 is LNHDA and CDR2 is SQIVND (reference sequence). The CDR3 loop spans 14 amino acids. V lost 7 bases, J lost 3 bases, and 8 bases stayed unmatched. Here the CDR3 DNA reads TGTGCCAGTACCATCGGGGGGGAGGACTACGAGCAGTACTTC. Amino acids: CASTIGGEDYEQYF.

This chain connects TRBV7-3 to TRBJ2-5, with 9 bases that match TRBD2. The CDR3 length is 16 residues. With 4 bases clipped from V and 4 bases from J, the junction kept 10 bases outside the gene matches. Per germline, CDR1 SGHTA and CDR2 FQGTGA. In DNA, the CDR3 is TGTGCCAGCAGCTCCGGGGCTAGCGGGGAGGGAGAGACCCAGTACTTC. Translating gives CASSSGASGEGETQYF.